This T cell receptor (beta chain) was captured in a study of cytomegalovirus exposure and HLA in healthy donors. Looking at the study overall: Researchers previously reported finding roughly 120 million unique TCR beta sequences from approximately 190 million T cells. Points from the study as a whole: Specific recognition of CMV antigens was confirmed in vitro for a few chains (all CMV-associated).

This CDR3 has 15 residues. Germline CDR1 is SGDLS and CDR2 is YYNGEE. V was pared by 4 bases and J by 2 bases, with 14 bases between. This clone was seen a single time. Its cognate antigen is unknown. Primers: 60 Vbeta forward and 13 Jbeta reverse. Repertoires were generated with immunoSEQ multiplex PCR, while TCRdb's copy carries only in-frame clones and drops some. Of 150,000 to 200,000 clones listed, around 75% were seen once; the top ten hold over 1.5%. This rearrangement joins TRBV9 to TRBJ2-3; a possible D gene is TRBD2 (5 bases). The specimen sequenced was PBMCs. The sequence derives from a woman aged 25 to 45 in good health and CMV-seronegative. CDR3 in DNA: TGTGCCAGCAGCACCGCGAGCGGCCCCACAGATACGCAGTATTTT. Residues: CASSTASGPTDTQYF.